The subject of this entry is one T cell receptor beta chain. It was with a sample-barcoded 5' primer and a J-beta primer mix that a second PCR of roughly 6 to 11 cycles was run. A single record per CDR3 protein comes from TCRdb applying MiXCR to the 5' RACE reads. The profile covers 1.8 million or so distinct CDR3 sequences, with 30% to 40% appearing a single time and 23% taken by the ten largest. The data are from a study of blood T cells in healthy people across ages. The CDR3 spans 15 residues. Per the germline V gene, CDR1 is SGHAT and CDR2 is FQDESV (reference sequence). The V end lost 1 base, the J end lost 5 bases, and 14 bases lay between the germline ends.

This sequence originates from a human donor in good health. The chain employs TRBV11-1 and TRBJ1-2; maybe TRBD1 (5 bases). Sequenced sample: blood. This CDR3 is CASSLGQGEWYGYTF. CDR3 nucleotides: TGTGCCAGCAGCTTAGGCCAGGGAGAGTGGTATGGCTACACCTTC.